This T cell receptor beta chain was profiled in a study of technical replicates of blood from a handful of donors. The CDR3 is 12 residues long. CDR1 is MNHEY and CDR2 is SVGAGI in the germline V gene. With 0 bases removed from V and 5 bases from J, the gap between germline ends came to 4 bases. The data were produced by immunoSEQ multiplex PCR, yet TCRdb's version contains in-frame clones alone and is incomplete. The sample has about 81,000 clones, 90% to 97% seen once. The clonotype originates from a human donor in good health. The chain combines TRBV6-5 with TRBJ2-5; D call uncertain. Sequencing input: T cells isolated from PBMCs. The CDR3 coding sequence is TGTGCCAGCAGTTACTCGGGCGAGACCCAGTACTTC. It yields the protein CASSYSGETQYF.